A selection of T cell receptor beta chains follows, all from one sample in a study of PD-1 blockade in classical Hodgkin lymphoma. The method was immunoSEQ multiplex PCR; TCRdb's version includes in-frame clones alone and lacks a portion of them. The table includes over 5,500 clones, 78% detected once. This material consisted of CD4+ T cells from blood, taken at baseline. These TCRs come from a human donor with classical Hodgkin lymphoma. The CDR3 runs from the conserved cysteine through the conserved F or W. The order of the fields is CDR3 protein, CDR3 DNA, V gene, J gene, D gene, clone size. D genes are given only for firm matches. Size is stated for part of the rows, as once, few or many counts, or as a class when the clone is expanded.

CDR3aa: CASTPGGQGASGGYYYEQYF
CDR3nt: TGTGCCAGCACCCCCGGGGGACAGGGGGCCTCCGGGGGGTACTACTACGAGCAGTACTTC
v_gene: TRBV2
j_gene: TRBJ2-7
d_gene: TRBD1
abundance: few

CDR3aa: CASTRRTSLNTEAFF
CDR3nt: TGTGCCAGCACCCGCAGGACCTCATTGAACACTGAAGCTTTCTTT
v_gene: TRBV11-3
j_gene: TRBJ1-1
d_gene: -
abundance: -

CDR3aa: CASSLLAGSTDTQYF
CDR3nt: TGTGCCAGCAGCTTGTTAGCGGGATCCACAGATACGCAGTATTTT
v_gene: TRBV7-9
j_gene: TRBJ2-3
d_gene: TRBD2
abundance: -

CDR3aa: CASSEGGGNQPQHF
CDR3nt: TGTGCCAGCAGTGAAGGAGGGGGCAATCAGCCCCAGCATTTT
v_gene: TRBV6-1
j_gene: TRBJ1-5
d_gene: -
abundance: -

CDR3aa: CASHSGTGNTGELFF
CDR3nt: TGTGCCAGTCATTCCGGGACAGGGAACACCGGGGAGCTGTTTTTT
v_gene: TRBV7-2
j_gene: TRBJ2-2
d_gene: TRBD1
abundance: -

CDR3aa: CATSRDYPVAANSPLHF
CDR3nt: TGTGCCACCAGCAGAGATTATCCGGTTGCCGCTAATTCACCCCTCCACTTT
v_gene: TRBV15
j_gene: TRBJ1-6
d_gene: -
abundance: -

CDR3aa: CASSVYPLGSYNEQFF
CDR3nt: TGTGCCAGCAGCGTTTACCCGTTGGGCTCCTACAATGAGCAGTTCTTC
v_gene: TRBV5-5
j_gene: TRBJ2-1
d_gene: -
abundance: -

CDR3aa: CASSGAGKSDEQFF
CDR3nt: TGTGCCAGCTCAGGGGCGGGGAAGTCGGATGAGCAGTTCTTC
v_gene: TRBV18
j_gene: TRBJ2-1
d_gene: -
abundance: -

CDR3aa: CASSLAGGFQETQYF
CDR3nt: TGTGCCAGCAGCTTAGCGGGGGGCTTTCAAGAGACCCAGTACTTC
v_gene: TRBV7-3
j_gene: TRBJ2-5
d_gene: TRBD2
abundance: -

CDR3aa: CASSQNLNTEAFF
CDR3nt: TGTGCCAGCAGCCAAAACTTGAACACTGAAGCTTTCTTT
v_gene: TRBV11-2
j_gene: TRBJ1-1
d_gene: -
abundance: -

CDR3aa: CASSLSAEYGYTF
CDR3nt: TGTGCCAGCAGTTTGTCGGCGGAGTATGGCTACACCTTC
v_gene: TRBV28
j_gene: TRBJ1-2
d_gene: -
abundance: -

CDR3aa: CASSQDRSEQYF
CDR3nt: TGTGCCAGCAGCCAAGATAGGAGCGAGCAGTACTTC
v_gene: TRBV14
j_gene: TRBJ2-7
d_gene: -
abundance: few

CDR3aa: CASSPRPTRDEQFF
CDR3nt: TGTGCCAGCAGCCCCAGGCCCACTCGGGATGAGCAGTTCTTC
v_gene: TRBV7-2
j_gene: TRBJ2-1
d_gene: -
abundance: -

CDR3aa: CASSMTGHLQPQHF
CDR3nt: TGTGCCAGCAGTATGACAGGTCATCTACAGCCCCAGCATTTT
v_gene: TRBV28
j_gene: TRBJ1-5
d_gene: -
abundance: once

CDR3aa: CASSFFGTSYEQYF
CDR3nt: TGTGCCAGCAGTTTTTTTGGGACCTCCTACGAGCAGTACTTC
v_gene: TRBV27
j_gene: TRBJ2-7
d_gene: -
abundance: -

CDR3aa: CASSLRTSGNYEQYF
CDR3nt: TGCGCCAGCAGCCTCAGGACTAGCGGAAACTACGAGCAGTACTTC
v_gene: TRBV4-1
j_gene: TRBJ2-7
d_gene: TRBD2
abundance: -

CDR3aa: CASGTELGEQYF
CDR3nt: TGTGCCAGCGGAACCGAGCTGGGGGAGCAGTACTTC
v_gene: TRBV6-5
j_gene: TRBJ2-7
d_gene: -
abundance: -

CDR3aa: CASSPVPGRGSYEQYF
CDR3nt: TGTGCCAGCAGCCCAGTCCCCGGACGTGGCTCCTACGAGCAGTACTTC
v_gene: TRBV7-8
j_gene: TRBJ2-7
d_gene: -
abundance: once

CDR3aa: CASSLYTGTAQGAFF
CDR3nt: TGTGCCAGCAGTTTATACACAGGGACCGCACAGGGAGCTTTCTTT
v_gene: TRBV28
j_gene: TRBJ1-1
d_gene: -
abundance: -

CDR3aa: CASSQRTGREAFF
CDR3nt: TGCGCCAGCAGCCAGAGGACAGGGAGGGAAGCTTTCTTT
v_gene: TRBV4-3
j_gene: TRBJ1-1
d_gene: TRBD1
abundance: -

CDR3aa: CASSYTGSFTEAFF
CDR3nt: TGTGCCAGCAGTTATACAGGATCTTTCACTGAAGCTTTCTTT
v_gene: TRBV6-5
j_gene: TRBJ1-1
d_gene: -
abundance: -

CDR3aa: CASSPWTGRSYEQYF
CDR3nt: TGCGCCAGCAGCCCCTGGACAGGGAGGTCCTACGAGCAGTACTTC
v_gene: TRBV4-3
j_gene: TRBJ2-7
d_gene: TRBD1
abundance: -

CDR3aa: CASSRKGGNYGYTF
CDR3nt: TGTGCCAGCAGTCGAAAGGGGGGAAACTATGGCTACACCTTC
v_gene: TRBV6-5
j_gene: TRBJ1-2
d_gene: -
abundance: -

CDR3aa: CASSLQFWRGGNEQFF
CDR3nt: TGTGCCAGCAGCTTACAATTTTGGCGGGGGGGCAATGAGCAGTTCTTC
v_gene: TRBV7-6
j_gene: TRBJ2-1
d_gene: TRBD2
abundance: -

CDR3aa: CASSYSMEGREKLFF
CDR3nt: TGTGCCAGCAGTTACTCGATGGAGGGTAGGGAAAAACTGTTTTTT
v_gene: TRBV6-5
j_gene: TRBJ1-4
d_gene: -
abundance: few

CDR3aa: CASSTTAPTEAFF
CDR3nt: TGTGCCAGTAGTACGACAGCCCCGACTGAAGCTTTCTTT
v_gene: TRBV19
j_gene: TRBJ1-1
d_gene: -
abundance: once

CDR3aa: CASSLWSSYEQYF
CDR3nt: TGTGCCAGCAGCTTGTGGTCGTCCTACGAGCAGTACTTC
v_gene: TRBV5-6
j_gene: TRBJ2-7
d_gene: -
abundance: -

CDR3aa: CAISESEGASNSPLHF
CDR3nt: TGTGCCATCAGTGAGTCGGAGGGGGCGAGTAATTCACCCCTCCACTTT
v_gene: TRBV10-3
j_gene: TRBJ1-6
d_gene: TRBD1
abundance: large

CDR3aa: CASSSRHTNTEAFF
CDR3nt: TGTGCCAGCAGCTCCCGACATACGAACACTGAAGCTTTCTTT
v_gene: TRBV5-5
j_gene: TRBJ1-1
d_gene: -
abundance: -

CDR3aa: CASSARGGETRYF
CDR3nt: TGTGCCAGTAGTGCTCGGGGGGGAGAGACCCGGTACTTC
v_gene: TRBV19
j_gene: TRBJ2-5
d_gene: TRBD2
abundance: -

CDR3aa: CASSAGWGEQYF
CDR3nt: TGTGCCAGCAGCGCGGGCTGGGGGGAGCAGTACTTC
v_gene: TRBV5-5
j_gene: TRBJ2-7
d_gene: -
abundance: once

CDR3aa: CASSQEPSGGAETQYF
CDR3nt: TGCGCCAGCAGCCAAGAGCCCAGCGGGGGGGCAGAGACCCAGTACTTC
v_gene: TRBV4-3
j_gene: TRBJ2-5
d_gene: TRBD2
abundance: -

CDR3aa: CASSWMGTYEQYF
CDR3nt: TGTGCCAGCAGCTGGATGGGTACCTACGAGCAGTACTTC
v_gene: TRBV2
j_gene: TRBJ2-7
d_gene: -
abundance: -

CDR3aa: CASRPQANEKLFF
CDR3nt: TGTGCCAGCAGACCCCAGGCTAATGAAAAACTGTTTTTT
v_gene: TRBV2
j_gene: TRBJ1-4
d_gene: -
abundance: -

CDR3aa: CASTGQLANYGYTF
CDR3nt: TGTGCCAGTACCGGACAGTTAGCTAACTATGGCTACACCTTC
v_gene: TRBV19
j_gene: TRBJ1-2
d_gene: -
abundance: -

CDR3aa: CASSLLAGGTDTQYF
CDR3nt: TGTGCCAGCAGCTTGTTAGCAGGGGGCACAGATACGCAGTATTTT
v_gene: TRBV5-6
j_gene: TRBJ2-3
d_gene: -
abundance: -

CDR3aa: CASTATPNKSPLHF
CDR3nt: TGTGCCAGCACCGCAACCCCAAATAAATCACCCCTCCACTTT
v_gene: TRBV2
j_gene: TRBJ1-6
d_gene: -
abundance: -

CDR3aa: CASSGAQNSPLHF
CDR3nt: TGTGCCAGCAGTGGGGCGCAGAATTCACCCCTCCACTTT
v_gene: TRBV2
j_gene: TRBJ1-6
d_gene: -
abundance: few

CDR3aa: CASSSSDEQYF
CDR3nt: TGTGCCAGCAGCTCCTCCGACGAGCAGTACTTC
v_gene: TRBV7-2
j_gene: TRBJ2-7
d_gene: -
abundance: -

CDR3aa: CASSQELSGSSTDTQYF
CDR3nt: TGCGCCAGCAGCCAGGAGCTAAGCGGGAGTAGCACAGATACGCAGTATTTT
v_gene: TRBV4-3
j_gene: TRBJ2-3
d_gene: TRBD2
abundance: -

CDR3aa: CASSQGLLRQTNQPQHF
CDR3nt: TGCGCCAGCAGCCAAGGCCTACTCCGACAGACTAATCAGCCCCAGCATTTT
v_gene: TRBV4-1
j_gene: TRBJ1-5
d_gene: -
abundance: -

CDR3aa: CASSQAGTGYGYTF
CDR3nt: TGCGCCAGCAGCCAAGCCGGGACAGGGTATGGCTACACCTTC
v_gene: TRBV4-3
j_gene: TRBJ1-2
d_gene: TRBD1
abundance: -

CDR3aa: CASSLEVADEQFF
CDR3nt: TGTGCCAGCAGCTTGGAGGTAGCCGATGAGCAGTTCTTC
v_gene: TRBV5-4
j_gene: TRBJ2-1
d_gene: -
abundance: -

CDR3aa: CASRGPGRGNYGYTF
CDR3nt: TGTGCCAGCAGGGGGCCCGGCAGGGGCAACTATGGCTACACCTTC
v_gene: TRBV2
j_gene: TRBJ1-2
d_gene: -
abundance: -

CDR3aa: CASSLGRGPYNEQFF
CDR3nt: TGTGCCAGCAGCTTGGGCAGGGGTCCCTACAATGAGCAGTTCTTC
v_gene: TRBV11-3
j_gene: TRBJ2-1
d_gene: -
abundance: -

CDR3aa: CASSPGENRETQYF
CDR3nt: TGTGCCAGCTCACCAGGGGAGAACAGAGAGACCCAGTACTTC
v_gene: TRBV18
j_gene: TRBJ2-5
d_gene: -
abundance: -

CDR3aa: CASSSRGQGHEQYF
CDR3nt: TGTGCCAGCAGCTCTCGGGGACAGGGACACGAGCAGTACTTC
v_gene: TRBV7-2
j_gene: TRBJ2-7
d_gene: TRBD1
abundance: -

CDR3aa: CASSQEPGGSTDTQYF
CDR3nt: TGTGCCAGCAGCCAAGAGCCGGGGGGGAGCACAGATACGCAGTATTTT
v_gene: TRBV4-2
j_gene: TRBJ2-3
d_gene: TRBD2
abundance: -

CDR3aa: CASSLASGSGNTIYF
CDR3nt: TGTGCCAGCAGCTTAGCATCAGGGTCTGGAAACACCATATATTTT
v_gene: TRBV11-2
j_gene: TRBJ1-3
d_gene: -
abundance: -

CDR3aa: CASSYEGGQPQHF
CDR3nt: TGTGCCAGCAGTTACGAGGGAGGGCAGCCCCAGCATTTT
v_gene: TRBV6-5
j_gene: TRBJ1-5
d_gene: -
abundance: -

CDR3aa: CAIQRGVDTEAFF
CDR3nt: TGTGCCATACAACGAGGTGTCGACACTGAAGCTTTCTTT
v_gene: TRBV6-5
j_gene: TRBJ1-1
d_gene: -
abundance: -

CDR3aa: CASSALAGSTTDTQYF
CDR3nt: TGTGCCAGCAGCGCGCTAGCGGGGTCTACCACAGATACGCAGTATTTT
v_gene: TRBV7-3
j_gene: TRBJ2-3
d_gene: TRBD2
abundance: once

CDR3aa: CASSLTSGGAKNIQYF
CDR3nt: TGTGCCAGCAGCTTGACTAGCGGGGGGGCCAAAAACATTCAGTACTTC
v_gene: TRBV7-2
j_gene: TRBJ2-4
d_gene: TRBD2
abundance: few

CDR3aa: CASSYPGPYEQYF
CDR3nt: TGTGCCAGCAGTTACCCGGGACCCTACGAGCAGTACTTC
v_gene: TRBV6-5
j_gene: TRBJ2-7
d_gene: -
abundance: -

CDR3aa: CASSRTSGGTDTQYF
CDR3nt: TGTGCCAGCAGCCGAACTAGCGGGGGCACAGATACGCAGTATTTT
v_gene: TRBV7-3
j_gene: TRBJ2-3
d_gene: TRBD2
abundance: once

CDR3aa: CASRLAGSTGELFF
CDR3nt: TGTGCCAGCAGGCTCGCAGGGTCCACCGGGGAGCTGTTTTTT
v_gene: TRBV2
j_gene: TRBJ2-2
d_gene: -
abundance: -

CDR3aa: CASSPVPGLSGVKPQHF
CDR3nt: TGTGCCAGCAGTCCTGTGCCTGGGTTGTCGGGAGTCAAGCCCCAGCATTTT
v_gene: TRBV28
j_gene: TRBJ1-5
d_gene: -
abundance: -

CDR3aa: CASSRSTATGELFF
CDR3nt: TGTGCCAGCAGTCGCAGCACAGCCACCGGGGAGCTGTTTTTT
v_gene: TRBV11-2
j_gene: TRBJ2-2
d_gene: -
abundance: -